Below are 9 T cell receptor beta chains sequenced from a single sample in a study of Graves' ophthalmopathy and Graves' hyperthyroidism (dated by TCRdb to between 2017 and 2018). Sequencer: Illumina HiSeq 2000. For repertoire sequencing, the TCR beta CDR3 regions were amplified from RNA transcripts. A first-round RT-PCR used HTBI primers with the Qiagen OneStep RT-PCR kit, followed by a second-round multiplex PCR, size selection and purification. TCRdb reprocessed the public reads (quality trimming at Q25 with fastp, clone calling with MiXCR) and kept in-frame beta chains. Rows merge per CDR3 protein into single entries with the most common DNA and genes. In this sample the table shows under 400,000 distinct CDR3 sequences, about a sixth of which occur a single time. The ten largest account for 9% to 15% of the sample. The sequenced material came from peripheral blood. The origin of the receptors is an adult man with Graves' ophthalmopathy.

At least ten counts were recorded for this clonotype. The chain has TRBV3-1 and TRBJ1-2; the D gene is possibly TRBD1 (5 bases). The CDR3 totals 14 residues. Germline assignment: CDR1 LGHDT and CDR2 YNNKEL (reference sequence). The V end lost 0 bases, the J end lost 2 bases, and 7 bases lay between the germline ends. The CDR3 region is CASSQDWTNYGYTF. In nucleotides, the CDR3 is TGTGCCAGCAGCCAAGACTGGACAAACTATGGCTACACCTTC.

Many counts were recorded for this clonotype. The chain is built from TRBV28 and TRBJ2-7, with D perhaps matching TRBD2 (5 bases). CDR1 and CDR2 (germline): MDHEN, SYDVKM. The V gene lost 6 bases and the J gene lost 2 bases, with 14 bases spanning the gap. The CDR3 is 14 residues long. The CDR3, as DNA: TGTGCCAGCAGGGTACCGGACGGGACCTACGAGCAGTACTTC. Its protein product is CASRVPDGTYEQYF.

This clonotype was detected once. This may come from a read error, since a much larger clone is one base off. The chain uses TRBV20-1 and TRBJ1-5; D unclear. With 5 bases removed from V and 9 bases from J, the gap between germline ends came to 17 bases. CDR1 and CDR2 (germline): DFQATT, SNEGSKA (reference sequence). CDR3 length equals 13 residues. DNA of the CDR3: TGCAGTGCTGCTCGGGGAGCTGTCGGGCCCCAGCATTTT. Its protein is CSAARGAVGPQHF.

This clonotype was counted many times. The CDR3 loop reads CASSSQTGATYEQYF. CDR3 DNA sequence: TGTGCCAGCAGCTCTCAGACAGGGGCGACTTACGAGCAGTACTTC. This sequence joins TRBV11-2 and TRBJ2-7; TRBD1 agrees at 8 bases. The CDR3 loop spans 15 amino acids. Germline values: CDR1 SGHAT, CDR2 FQNNGV. With V trimmed by 4 bases and J by 4 bases, 9 bases remained unmatched.

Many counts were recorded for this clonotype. CDR3 in DNA: TGTGCCAGCAGCGCAGACCCAGTGAACACTGAAGCTTTCTTT. As protein: CASSADPVNTEAFF. V is TRBV9 and J is TRBJ1-1; the D is unclear. V dropped 3 bases and J dropped 0 bases, with 9 bases sitting between them. CDR3 length equals 14 residues. Germline assignment: CDR1 SGDLS and CDR2 YYNGEE.

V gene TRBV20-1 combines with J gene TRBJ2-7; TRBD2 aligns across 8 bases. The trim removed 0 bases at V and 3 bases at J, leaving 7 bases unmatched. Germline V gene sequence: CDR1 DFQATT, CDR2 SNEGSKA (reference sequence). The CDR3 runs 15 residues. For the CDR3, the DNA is TGCAGTGCTAGAGATAGGAGCGGGAGTAACTACGAGCAGTACTTC. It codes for CSARDRSGSNYEQYF.

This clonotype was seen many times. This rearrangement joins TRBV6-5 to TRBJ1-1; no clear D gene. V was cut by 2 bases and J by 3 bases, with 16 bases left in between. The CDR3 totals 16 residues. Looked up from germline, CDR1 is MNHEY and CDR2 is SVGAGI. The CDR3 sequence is CASSYPPQRTYTEAFF. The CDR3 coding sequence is TGTGCCAGCAGTTACCCTCCGCAGCGTACGTACACTGAAGCTTTCTTT.

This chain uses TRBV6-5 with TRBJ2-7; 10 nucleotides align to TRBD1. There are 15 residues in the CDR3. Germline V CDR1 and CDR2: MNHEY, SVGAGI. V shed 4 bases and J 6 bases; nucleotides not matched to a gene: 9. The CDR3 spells CASSSGTGVFGEQYF. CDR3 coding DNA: TGTGCCAGCAGTTCCGGGACAGGGGTGTTCGGCGAGCAGTACTTC.

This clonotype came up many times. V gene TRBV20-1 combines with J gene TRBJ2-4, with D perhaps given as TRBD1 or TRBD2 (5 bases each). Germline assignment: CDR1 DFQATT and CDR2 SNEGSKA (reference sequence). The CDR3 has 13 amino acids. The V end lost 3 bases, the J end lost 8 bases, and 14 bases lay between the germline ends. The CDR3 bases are TGCAGTGCTAGGGAAGGGACGCGGCACATTCAGTACTTC. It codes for CSAREGTRHIQYF.